This T cell receptor beta chain was captured by sequencing in a study of T cells in localized non-small cell lung cancer. Study-wide points: Clonality of T cells reached its maximum in uninvolved adjacent lung, surpassing tumor. Since sequencing was restricted to only one region of the tumor, intratumor heterogeneity remains a possibility.

Assay used: immunoSEQ multiplex PCR; TCRdb lists only in-frame clones, some missing. The sample lists 50,000 to 55,000 clones, roughly 84% occurring once. The CDR3 has 18 amino acids. CDR1 is SGHTA, CDR2 FQGTGA, per germline. V shed 5 bases and J shed 5 bases, with 25 bases lying between them. On this clone itself: Its target is not known.

The rearrangement links TRBV7-3 to TRBJ1-5, with a weak D call TRBD1 (5 bases). The sequencing here drew on peripheral blood mononuclear cells, taken before any cancer treatment. The sequence was obtained from a man between 35 and 75 years old with stage III lung adenocarcinoma. CDR3 residues: CASSPKVGVGQGDQPQHF. CDR3 sequence (DNA): TGTGCCAGCAGCCCTAAAGTGGGGGTAGGTCAGGGCGATCAGCCCCAGCATTTT.